The T cell receptor (beta chain) under discussion was sequenced for a study of control samples from healthy donors and cancer patients (dated by TCRdb to 2019 to 2021). The method was the immunoSEQ multiplex PCR assay. Drawn from immuneACCESS, this table holds only the in-frame rearrangements with V and J called that TCRdb kept. Clones are partly lost; checked studies trace under half to an unresolved V gene and leave the rest unexplained. This sample is represented by roughly 120,000 clones; 90% of them were singletons. The ten largest account for more than 3.5% of the sample. Taken from cysteine to phenylalanine, the CDR3 has 13 residues. CDR3 DNA only is kept here, 39 bases in frame from base 1. V was cut back by 5 bases and J by 4 bases, leaving a gap of 8 bases between them. According to the germline V gene, CDR1 reads KGHSH and CDR2 reads LQKENI. Concerning this clone itself: It has no known antigen specificity. No base quality values were provided; no much bigger clone lies one nucleotide off.

The specimen sequenced was blood. The chain was built from TRBV18 and TRBJ2-2; no D gene call is confident. This receptor was identified in a human donor in good health. The donor label of this sample is uncertain. The CDR3 reads CASSTGPTGELFF. The DNA sequence follows: TGTGCCAGCTCAACTGGACCCACCGGGGAGCTGTTTTTT. With all but the CDR3 taken from the reference TRBV18 and TRBJ2-2 genes, the full variable domain is: NAGVMQNPRHLVRRRGQEARLRCSPMKGHSHVYWYRQLPEEGLKFMVYLQKENIIDESGMPKERFSAEFPKEGPSILRIQQVVRGDSAAYFCASSTGPTGELFFGEGSRLTVL.